Listed below are T cell receptor beta chains from one sample, sequenced in a study of blood T cells in healthy people across ages. TCRdb processed the 5' RACE reads anew with MiXCR; each CDR3 protein has one entry. In the table there are 850,000 to 1,300,000 distinct CDR3 sequences, around 43% of which are singletons. Material: blood. These receptor sequences come from a woman aged 55-69 years in good health. Both conserved end residues are trimmed from each CDR3.

CDR3 | V
ASRPPGTGSYEQY | TRBV28
ASTWGQGDTEAF | TRBV6-8
ATSGSGTRFPSEQF | TRBV24-1
ASSRQGYYEQY | TRBV6-6
ASSNLWGTSGPSSYNEQF | TRBV18
ASSMTGALAKNIQY | TRBV5-6
SARTDGEVSYNSPLH | TRBV20-1
ASGNRNYGYT | TRBV7-6
ASSLGLAEYTDTQY | TRBV5-1
ASSFPRGTSYEQY | TRBV28
SALGYTNYGYT | TRBV20-1
ASSLGTSVAYEQY | TRBV6-6
SVAPAGTYNYGYT | TRBV29-1
ATSETGPPDTQY | TRBV24-1
SGFGTGGAGGYGYT | TRBV29-1
ASSEGLADNEQF | TRBV9
ATSRDLGAQPQH | TRBV15
ASSLGSASGVYNEQF | TRBV7-9
SVRGGGPYEQY | TRBV29-1
ASEGFYNEQF | TRBV25-1
SAGGRETQY | TRBV20-1
SVEGWTGKSNYGYT | TRBV29-1
ASSLRSLAGGSYNEQY | TRBV11-1
ASTVNNEQF | TRBV6-1
AITRTGSYEQY | TRBV10-3
SALPSDRPGGANVLT | TRBV20-1
ASSSYPRQGTEAF | TRBV7-9
ASSPGLGSYEQY | TRBV6-5
SARDYQGYQETQY | TRBV20-1
ASSYSAGGYTEAF | TRBV6-5
SASQVEDDYEQY | TRBV20-1
SALKETQY | TRBV29-1
ASSEGSGPYNEQF | TRBV2
ASSLIREGQQY | TRBV7-3
AIRTSGRLNTQY | TRBV27
ASSLTPEKLF | TRBV5-1
ASSPIRGAKNIQY | TRBV3-1
ASSSTIVGGRGGNEQF | TRBV28
TSIPGEGLSSYNEQF | TRBV6-1
ASSLGGVSQY | TRBV5-6